These 25 T cell receptor beta chains were sequenced from one sample in a study of CD8+ T cells in alopecia areata. Sequencing relied on a cDNA template that was reverse transcribed from extracted RNA. Method: immunoSEQ multiplex PCR; TCRdb's copy keeps in-frame clones and lacks some. The table has roughly 170,000 clones, about three fifths seen once; the top ten hold roughly 12%. The treatment denotes: oral pan-JAK inhibitor, 5-10 mg twice daily. Specimen: CD8+ T cells sorted from blood, collected at week 24, from a patient treated with tofacitinib. The receptors derive from a human donor with alopecia areata.

This clone has more than one count but fewer than ten. V and J are TRBV5-6 and TRBJ2-7, with D tentatively TRBD1 (6 bases). Per germline, CDR1 SGHDT and CDR2 YYEEEE. Trimming cost V 5 bases and J 2 bases, with 20 bases left between them. CDR3 length: 16 residues. DNA for the CDR3: TGTGCCAGCAGTTACCTAACAGGGTACACAACCTACGAGCAGTACTTC. This codes for CASSYLTGYTTYEQYF.

The chain combines TRBV13 with TRBJ2-5, with D uncertain. Gene TRBJ2-7 matches the end of the DNA better, so the J call may be wrong. Looked up from germline, CDR1 is PRHDT and CDR2 is FYEKMQ (reference sequence). The CDR3 length is 13 residues. The CDR3 sequence: CASSPAPSYEQYF. In nucleotides, the CDR3 is TGTGCCAGCAGCCCAGCACCGTCCTACGAGCAGTACTTC.

This chain uses TRBV9 with TRBJ2-5; D is undetermined. The length of the CDR3 is 11 residues. Deletions cut 4 bases from V and 5 bases from J, with 6 bases between. CDR1 is SGDLS and CDR2 is YYNGEE in the germline V gene. CDR3 region: CASSSTETQYF. The DNA for the CDR3 is TGTGCCAGCAGCTCCACGGAGACCCAGTACTTC.

The chain recombines TRBV25-1 with TRBJ1-1; D gene ambiguous. CDR3 length: 15 amino acids. The germline V gene encodes CDR1 MGHDK and CDR2 SYGVNS. The V gene lost 0 bases and the J gene lost 7 bases, with 15 bases spanning the gap. The CDR3 protein is CASSEYSWEKGEAFF. CDR3 in DNA: TGTGCCAGCAGTGAATATAGTTGGGAAAAGGGTGAAGCTTTCTTT.

This clone was observed a few times. The CDR3 sequence: CATSHTAGGSDTQYF. The CDR3, as DNA: TGTGCCACCAGCCATACCGCGGGGGGCTCAGATACGCAGTATTTT. The chain links TRBV15 to TRBJ2-3; TRBD2 matches at 8 bases. The CDR3 loop spans 15 amino acids. Looked up from germline, CDR1 is LNHNV and CDR2 is YYDKDF (reference sequence). After removal of 5 bases from V and 4 bases from J, the junction contained 8 bases not matched to a gene.

Of note for this clone: The junction and the germline gene differ at one end; a read error may be behind it. The V call is TRBV7-9, the J call TRBJ2-5; 7 bases align to TRBD1. The CDR3 contains 16 residues. CDR1 SEHNR and CDR2 FQNEAQ come from the germline V gene (reference sequence). This chain's CDR3 is CASSLTRQGHQETQYF. The CDR3 nucleotides are TGTGCCAGCAGCTTAACAAGACAGGGCCACCAAGAGACTCAGTACTTC.

The rearrangement uses TRBV2 and TRBJ2-3; D is uncertain. Germline CDR1 and CDR2: SNHLY and FYNNEI. The CDR3 runs 13 residues. V was trimmed by 6 bases and J by 5 bases, leaving 12 bases between them. CDR3 region: CASSALDRDTQYF. The DNA of the CDR3 is TGTGCCAGCAGCGCCCTCGATCGAGATACGCAGTATTTT.

The chain uses TRBV4-1 and TRBJ2-2; 7 bases align to TRBD1. Germline V gene data show CDR1 as MGHRA and CDR2 as YSYEKL. The CDR3 sequence is 16 residues long. The V and J ends lost 3 bases and 6 bases, in that order; junction bases with no gene match: 10. CDR3: CASSHPRDSSAGELFF. The CDR3 region has the DNA TGCGCCAGCAGCCATCCCAGGGACAGTAGCGCCGGGGAGCTGTTTTTT.

J is TRBJ2-6 and V is TRBV27; D remains ambiguous. The CDR3 has 18 residues. Germline V gives CDR1 MNHEY, CDR2 SMNVEV (reference sequence). Trimming removed 0 bases at V and 1 base at J, with 13 bases between. In DNA, the CDR3 is TGTGCCAGCAGTTTATCAAACAGATTTCCTTCTGGGGCCAACGTCCTGACTTTC. Amino acids: CASSLSNRFPSGANVLTF.

The rearrangement uses TRBV4-1 and TRBJ2-7; D possibly uses TRBD1 or TRBD2 (5 bases each). Germline loops: CDR1 MGHRA, CDR2 YSYEKL. The V end was cut by 8 bases, the J end by 0 bases, with 20 bases between. This CDR3 comprises 16 residues. The CDR3 nucleotides read TGCGCCAGCGCCTCGGGGCTCCTAGTGGTCTCCTACGAGCAGTACTTC. Protein product: CASASGLLVVSYEQYF.

This clone was seen more than once but under ten times. The CDR3 loop reads CSAGLAGTQETQYF. The CDR3 region has the DNA TGCAGCGCCGGACTAGCGGGGACCCAAGAGACCCAGTACTTC. The chain recombines TRBV29-1 with TRBJ2-5; 12 bases fit TRBD2. The CDR3 length is 14 residues. Germline CDR1 reads SQVTM; CDR2 reads ANQGSEA. J was trimmed by 1 base and V by 7 bases; bases with no gene match: 4.

CDR3 in amino acids: CASRRGRGGKYEQYF. The CDR3 bases are TGTGCCAGCAGACGAGGGAGGGGGGGAAAGTACGAGCAGTACTTC. The rearrangement uses TRBV2 and TRBJ2-7; TRBD2 might be the D (7 bases). CDR1 and CDR2 from the germline V gene are SNHLY and FYNNEI. V lost 6 bases and J lost 4, with 19 bases in between. The CDR3 has 15 residues. The whole variable domain, remainder taken from reference TRBV2 and TRBJ2-7, is EPEVTQTPSHQVTQMGQEVILRCVPISNHLYFYWYRQILGQKVEFLVSFYNNEISEKSEIFDDQFSVERPDGSNFTLKIRSTKLEDSAMYFCASRRGRGGKYEQYFGPGTRLTVT.

The chain couples TRBV7-8 to TRBJ1-6, with 10 bases that match TRBD1. The V gene's germline CDR1 is SGHVS and CDR2 FQNEAQ. The CDR3 contains 17 residues. After removal of 4 bases from V and 9 bases from J, the junction contained 12 bases not matched to a gene. CDR3 loop: CASSSRVGTGVVSPLHF. CDR3 DNA sequence: TGTGCCAGCAGCTCCCGAGTCGGGACAGGGGTGGTTTCACCCCTCCACTTT.

This clone has a handful of counts. The same CDR3 is also encoded by other DNA sequences in this sample. This rearrangement joins TRBV29-1 to TRBJ2-1; D is ambiguous. Germline V gene data show CDR1 as SQVTM and CDR2 as ANQGSEA. The CDR3 contains 11 residues. Trimming took off 6 bases at V and 4 bases at J, with 7 bases between the two ends. CDR3 protein: CSVESYNEQFF. The CDR3 nucleotides read TGCAGCGTGGAATCATACAATGAGCAGTTCTTC.

The chain is built from TRBV7-8 and TRBJ1-3; possibly TRBD1 for D (6 bases). Germline values: CDR1 SGHVS, CDR2 FQNEAQ. Deletions cut 0 bases from V and 1 base from J, with 7 bases between. The CDR3 has 15 amino acids. The CDR3 sequence: CASSLAGGSGNTIYF. CDR3 coding DNA: TGTGCCAGCAGCTTAGCAGGGGGGTCTGGAAACACCATATATTTT. The full variable domain, in which reference TRBV7-8 and TRBJ1-3 provide the parts outside the CDR3, is GAGVSQSPRYKVAKRGQDVALRCDPISGHVSLFWYQQALGQGPEFLTYFQNEAQLDKSGLPSDRFFAERPEGSVSTLKIQRTQQEDSAVYLCASSLAGGSGNTIYFGEGSWLTVV.

The chain has TRBV30 and TRBJ1-1; no reliable D call. This CDR3 contains 13 residues. Germline values: CDR1 GTSNPN, CDR2 SVGIG (reference sequence). Trimming left V 4 bases short and J 1 base short, with 10 bases between. The CDR3 protein is CAWTLSANTEAFF. CDR3 sequence (DNA): TGTGCCTGGACTCTTTCGGCGAACACTGAAGCTTTCTTT.

Only one count was recorded for this clone. The chain employs TRBV5-1 and TRBJ1-2, with 8 bases fitting TRBD1. Trimming took 0 bases from V and 7 from J; bases not matched to a gene: 5. The CDR3 is 14 amino acids. The germline CDR1 and CDR2 sequences are SGHRS and YFSETQ. The CDR3 DNA reads TGCGCCAGCAGCTTGGCGCAGGGGGCGCGTGGCTACACCTTC. Its protein is CASSLAQGARGYTF.

Turning to this clone: In the same sample, other DNA sequences code for this CDR3. The CDR3 bases are TGTGCCAGCACCCCGAGCACTGAAGCTTTCTTT. Translated, it gives CASTPSTEAFF. This chain uses TRBV2 with TRBJ1-1; no clear D gene. Trimming shortened V by 7 bases and J by 4 bases, and 7 bases separated the two germline ends. The length of the CDR3 is 11 residues. Germline CDR1 reads SNHLY; CDR2 reads FYNNEI.

This clone was seen only a few times. The V gene is TRBV29-1, the J gene TRBJ2-6; perhaps TRBD2 as D (5 bases). Germline V gives CDR1 SQVTM, CDR2 ANQGSEA. CDR3 length equals 16 residues. Deletions cut 6 bases from V and 2 bases from J, with 17 bases between. The CDR3 DNA sequence: TGCAGCGTCCCTTCGTCGGGGAAGGCTGGGGCCAACGTCCTGACTTTC. Amino acid sequence: CSVPSSGKAGANVLTF.

CDR3 sequence: CASSQVRGEVQPQHF. The CDR3 DNA reads as TGCGCCAGCAGCCAAGTCCGAGGGGAGGTTCAGCCCCAGCATTTT. The chain recombines TRBV4-1 with TRBJ1-5; D is possibly TRBD1 (5 bases). Germline CDR1 MGHRA, CDR2 YSYEKL. The CDR3 extends over 15 amino acids. Trimming left V 1 base short and J 6 bases short, with 13 bases between.

The chain uses TRBV15 and TRBJ1-5; D is unclear. Trimming cost V 5 bases and J 11 bases, with 16 bases left between them. The CDR3 is 13 residues long. Germline V gene data show CDR1 as LNHNV and CDR2 as YYDKDF (reference sequence). The CDR3 DNA reads TGTGCCACCAGCTCGGGCAGGACCACTGCCCAGCATTTT. It yields the protein CATSSGRTTAQHF.

The chain uses TRBV5-4 and TRBJ2-5; 7 nucleotides align to TRBD2. The CDR3 covers 14 residues. With 0 bases clipped from V and 4 bases from J, the junction kept 3 bases outside the gene matches. Germline V gene sequence: CDR1 SGHNT, CDR2 YYREEE (reference sequence). CDR3 in amino acids: CASSLVGEGETQYF. CDR3 nucleotide sequence: TGTGCCAGCAGCTTGGTGGGGGAGGGAGAGACCCAGTACTTC.

This rearrangement joins TRBV4-1 to TRBJ1-1; D gene unclear. Germline-derived CDR1 and CDR2 are MGHRA and YSYEKL. The CDR3 length is 14 residues. V lost 3 bases and J 1 base, leaving 9 bases between the germline ends. Here the CDR3 DNA reads TGCGCCAGCAGCCAGGTCGGTGCGAACACTGAAGCTTTCTTT. It specifies CASSQVGANTEAFF.

The rearrangement links TRBV6-5 to TRBJ1-2; TRBD1 aligns across 11 bases. CDR1 is MNHEY, CDR2 SVGAGI, per germline. V lost 7 bases to trimming and J lost 5 bases; unmatched junction nucleotides: 6. The CDR3 runs 14 residues. DNA of the CDR3: TGTGCCAGCACCTACGGGACAGGGGGTTATGGCTACACCTTC. Its translation is CASTYGTGGYGYTF.

The chain joins TRBV13 to TRBJ1-6, with D possibly TRBD1 on 5 matching bases. V was pared by 5 bases and J by 13 bases, with 12 bases between. This CDR3 comprises 12 residues. Germline V gene lookup returns CDR1 PRHDT and CDR2 FYEKMQ (reference sequence). CDR3 sequence: CASSQGRDPLHF. As DNA, the CDR3 is TGTGCCAGCAGCCAGGGCAGGGATCCCCTCCACTTT.